These T cell receptor beta chains were read from a single sample in a study of T cell responses to AZD1222 COVID-19 vaccine. TCRdb's table, derived via immunoSEQ multiplex PCR, lists solely in-frame clones and lacks some. The sample lists 150,000 to 190,000 clones, about 90% occurring once. The sequencing used peripheral blood, collected 28 days after the second AZD1222 dose. These receptors were obtained from an adult who received the AZD1222 COVID-19 vaccine. The conserved cysteine and the conserved F or W are not part of the CDR3 here.

J,V,CDR3
TRBJ2-3,TRBV3-1/TRBV3-2,ASSQRASGADTQY
TRBJ2-7,TRBV5-4,ASSRATAGEASEQY
TRBJ2-7,TRBV27,ASSPTIIAGGRPEQY
TRBJ1-2,TRBV3-1/TRBV3-2,ASSQANYGYT
TRBJ1-3,TRBV5-1,ASSLPDRDYSGNTIY
TRBJ2-2,TRBV5-1,ASSPTGSYTGELF
TRBJ2-7,TRBV9,GSSYEQY
TRBJ1-2,TRBV6-6,ASSPVGQGGGYT
TRBJ1-2,TRBV5-4,ATGSGGRYGYT
TRBJ1-6,TRBV7-6,ASSLEDSNNSPLH
TRBJ1-6,TRBV7-9,ASSMDRAPSPLH
TRBJ1-1,TRBV3-1/TRBV3-2,ASGALEAF
TRBJ1-2,TRBV19,ASSPRGQGTGNYGYT
TRBJ1-3,TRBV18,ASSPYGGSGNTIY
TRBJ2-2,TRBV7-9,ASSRDGGELF
TRBJ1-2,TRBV7-3,ASSLTGADDSYT
TRBJ2-3,TRBV28,ASSLWTGGTDTQY
TRBJ1-6,TRBV29-1,SVGGEEGSYNSPLH
TRBJ2-7,TRBV2,ASSLIPSYEQY
TRBJ2-2,TRBV19,ASSPGGSGTGELF
TRBJ2-3,TRBV7-9,ASSLQQGKHDTQY
TRBJ2-1,TRBV19,ASSIVAGLGHEQF
TRBJ2-7,TRBV27,ASSFGGTSGSQY
TRBJ2-7,TRBV19,ASSPGGLSAYEQY
TRBJ1-1,TRBV5-4,ASSSLQGMNTEAF
TRBJ1-2,TRBV5-1,ASSLRDSYGYT
TRBJ2-7,TRBV6-6,ASSYSQGTYEQY
TRBJ2-7,TRBV5-6,ASNIAFRSYEQY
TRBJ2-7,TRBV11-3,ASSYGTSGSTEQY
TRBJ1-6,TRBV24-1,ATSDGLSYNSPLH
TRBJ2-5,TRBV7-2,ASSFSETQY
TRBJ2-1,TRBV5-1,ASSLAIASGGNEQF
TRBJ1-5,TRBV9,ASSLGGGNQPQH
TRBJ2-2,TRBV19,ASSFSQRTWGGELF
TRBJ2-6,TRBV7-2,ASSLAVGRGSGANVLT
TRBJ2-2,TRBV3-1/TRBV3-2,ASRQGLNTGELF
TRBJ1-1,TRBV27,ASSFLDARLNTEAF
TRBJ2-3,TRBV30,AWSVQGADTQY
TRBJ2-7,TRBV6-5,ATAPQTRNYEQY
TRBJ2-2,TRBV2,ASKGIGPNTGELF
TRBJ2-5,TRBV3-1/TRBV3-2,ASTTQGETQY
TRBJ1-2,TRBV28,ASSFRQGAKRRNGYT
TRBJ2-7,TRBV28,ASSTPGGNIGYEQY